This T cell receptor (beta chain) appears in the sequencing data of a study of STAT5B mutations in CD4+ large granular lymphocyte leukemia. Regarding the study as a whole: Approximately 25% of private leukemic clonotypes occurred rarely in other patients' non-leukemic repertoires. Without HLA matching, higher CD4+ than CD8+ T-LGLL clonality could reflect small sample size. CD4-sorted patient repertoires seemed more clonal than healthy CD4+ repertoires.

J lost 1 base, V lost 9 bases, and 5 bases had no gene match. Per germline, CDR1 WSHSY and CDR2 SAAADI. CDR3 length equals 14 residues. Concerning this clone: The antigen remains undetermined.

The survey-level immunoSEQ assay was used. Assay used: immunoSEQ multiplex PCR; TCRdb lists only in-frame clones, some missing. The profile covers about 35,000 clones, with approximately 71% appearing a single time and approximately 2% taken by the ten largest. Specimen: CD4+ T cells from blood buffy coats. The receptor's source is a human donor in good health. This chain connects TRBV10-2 to TRBJ2-2, with 7 bases identical to TRBD2. The CDR3 DNA reads as TGCGCCAGTGGGAGGGGCCTGAACACCGGGGAGCTGTTTTTT. Its protein is CASGRGLNTGELFF.